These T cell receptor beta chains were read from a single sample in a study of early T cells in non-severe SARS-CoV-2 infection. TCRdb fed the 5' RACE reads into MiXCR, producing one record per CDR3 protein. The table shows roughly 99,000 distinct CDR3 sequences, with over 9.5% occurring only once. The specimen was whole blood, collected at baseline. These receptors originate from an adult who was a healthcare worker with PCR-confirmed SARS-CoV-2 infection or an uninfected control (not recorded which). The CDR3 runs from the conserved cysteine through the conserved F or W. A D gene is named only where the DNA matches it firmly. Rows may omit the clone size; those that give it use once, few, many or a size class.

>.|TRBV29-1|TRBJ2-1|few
CSVWTDYNEQFF
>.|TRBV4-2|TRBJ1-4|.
CASSQRRAFATNEKLFF
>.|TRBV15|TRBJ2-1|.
CATSRGGTQSHEQFF
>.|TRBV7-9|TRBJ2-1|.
CASSLVPGNNEQFF
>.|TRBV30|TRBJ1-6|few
CAWSVQSGGAATLHF
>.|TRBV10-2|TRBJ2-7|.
CASSEYLPPYEQYF
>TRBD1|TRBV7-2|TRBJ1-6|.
CASSLSMGTGPPLHF
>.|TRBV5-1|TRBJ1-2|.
CASSLFRATKEYGYTF
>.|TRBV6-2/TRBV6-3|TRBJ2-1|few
CASSYSRYNEQFF
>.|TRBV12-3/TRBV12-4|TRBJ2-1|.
CASSISNEQFF
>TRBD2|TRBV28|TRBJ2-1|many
CASSFSRTSYGGEQFF
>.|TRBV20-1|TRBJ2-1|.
CSARYLPGGEQFF
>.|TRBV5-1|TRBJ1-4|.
CASKQDATNEKLFF
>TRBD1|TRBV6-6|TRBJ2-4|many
CASSLDRAGAKNIQYF
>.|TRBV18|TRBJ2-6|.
CASSPLEANVLTF
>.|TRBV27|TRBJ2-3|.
CASSPLGGPSTDTQYF